The rows below give T cell receptor beta chains drawn from one sample of a study of cytomegalovirus exposure and HLA in healthy donors. The table came from immunoSEQ multiplex PCR; TCRdb's copy has only in-frame clones and leaves some out. The profile shows roughly 120,000 clones, around 76% of them singletons. Sequenced sample: PBMCs. The source is a man between 50 and 59 years old in good health and CMV-seropositive. Both conserved end residues are part of each CDR3. The D gene is left open where the match is weak. The listing skips clone size in some rows; elsewhere it reads once, few, many or a size class.

CASSLGQTSSYEQYF | TGCGCCAGCAGCTTGGGACAGACTTCCTCCTACGAGCAGTACTTC | TRBJ2-7 | . | TRBV5-1 | .
CATSRDTGFAYEQYF | TGTGCCACCAGCAGAGATACAGGGTTTGCGTACGAGCAGTACTTC | TRBJ2-7 | . | TRBV15 | .
CASSTPRQGQGAYEQYF | TGTGCCAGCAGCACCCCTCGCCAGGGACAGGGGGCTTACGAGCAGTACTTC | TRBJ2-7 | . | TRBV9 | TRBD1
CASYDGGKQYF | TGTGCCAGCTACGACGGAGGGAAGCAGTACTTC | TRBJ2-7 | few | TRBV6-5 | .
CASSYAGGLDNSPLHF | TGTGCCAGCAGTTATGCAGGGGGCTTGGATAATTCACCCCTCCACTTT | TRBJ1-6 | . | TRBV27 | TRBD1
CASRTEGLSYEQYF | TGTGCCAGCAGGACCGAGGGTCTCTCCTACGAGCAGTACTTC | TRBJ2-7 | once | TRBV2 | .
CATDVAGGWTYEQYF | TGTGCCACCGACGTCGCGGGAGGTTGGACGTACGAGCAGTACTTC | TRBJ2-7 | . | TRBV6-6 | TRBD2
CSVGDRDSYEQYF | TGCAGCGTTGGTGACAGGGACTCCTACGAGCAGTACTTC | TRBJ2-7 | . | TRBV29-1 | TRBD1
CASSLQDRGLFF | TGTGCCAGCAGTTTACAGGACCGGGGACTGTTTTTT | TRBJ1-4 | . | TRBV28 | .
CASSTRDSSDTQYF | TGTGCCAGCAGCACAAGGGACAGCTCAGATACGCAGTATTTT | TRBJ2-3 | . | TRBV5-4 | TRBD1
CASSSPGQGRYGYTF | TGTGCCAGCAGTTCGCCGGGACAGGGGCGGTATGGCTACACCTTC | TRBJ1-2 | . | TRBV6-5 | TRBD1
CASNPSGGSYNEQFF | TGTGCCAGCAACCCTAGCGGGGGGTCCTACAATGAGCAGTTCTTC | TRBJ2-1 | . | TRBV11-3 | TRBD2
CAIRDSSGNTIYF | TGTGCCATCAGGGACAGCTCTGGAAACACCATATATTTT | TRBJ1-3 | many | TRBV10-3 | .
CASSSLGNTEAFF | TGTGCCAGCAGTTCCCTAGGGAACACTGAAGCTTTCTTT | TRBJ1-1 | . | TRBV6-5 | .
CASSLTFPTYEQYF | TGTGCCAGCAGTTTGACATTTCCGACCTACGAGCAGTACTTC | TRBJ2-7 | . | TRBV28 | .
CATSTTPGQGTHEQYF | TGTGCCACCAGCACCACGCCGGGACAGGGGACCCACGAGCAGTACTTC | TRBJ2-7 | . | TRBV15 | TRBD1
CASSSTSGGYNEQFF | TGTGCCAGCAGCTCCACTAGCGGGGGCTACAATGAGCAGTTCTTC | TRBJ2-1 | . | TRBV6-6 | TRBD2
CSVERGGSSYNEQFF | TGCAGCGTTGAGCGGGGCGGGAGCTCCTACAATGAGCAGTTCTTC | TRBJ2-1 | . | TRBV29-1 | TRBD2
CASSHLKSSYNEQFF | TGTGCCAGCAGCCACTTGAAAAGCTCCTACAATGAGCAGTTCTTC | TRBJ2-1 | . | TRBV5-5 | .
CASSADSSNYGYTF | TGTGCCAGCAGCGCGGACAGCTCTAACTATGGCTACACCTTC | TRBJ1-2 | few | TRBV11-2 | .
CASSLRGDSYEQYF | TGTGCCAGCAGTTTACGGGGGGACTCCTACGAGCAGTACTTC | TRBJ2-7 | . | TRBV27 | TRBD2
CASSPAAVNEQFF | TGTGCCAGCAGCCCAGCTGCGGTCAATGAGCAGTTCTTC | TRBJ2-1 | . | TRBV11-3 | .
CASSLSVGSVGIVETQYF | TGTGCCAGCAGCTTAAGTGTCGGGAGTGTAGGGATAGTTGAGACCCAGTACTTC | TRBJ2-5 | . | TRBV7-6 | .
CASGRGHEQFF | TGCGCCAGCGGGAGAGGGCATGAGCAGTTCTTC | TRBJ2-1 | . | TRBV10-2 | .
CASSLSAGLVNEQFF | TGTGCCAGCAGTTTATCTGCGGGACTTGTCAATGAGCAGTTCTTC | TRBJ2-1 | once | TRBV27 | .
CASSDILAAFF | TGTGCCAGCAGCGACATCCTGGCAGCTTTCTTT | TRBJ1-1 | . | TRBV6-5 | .